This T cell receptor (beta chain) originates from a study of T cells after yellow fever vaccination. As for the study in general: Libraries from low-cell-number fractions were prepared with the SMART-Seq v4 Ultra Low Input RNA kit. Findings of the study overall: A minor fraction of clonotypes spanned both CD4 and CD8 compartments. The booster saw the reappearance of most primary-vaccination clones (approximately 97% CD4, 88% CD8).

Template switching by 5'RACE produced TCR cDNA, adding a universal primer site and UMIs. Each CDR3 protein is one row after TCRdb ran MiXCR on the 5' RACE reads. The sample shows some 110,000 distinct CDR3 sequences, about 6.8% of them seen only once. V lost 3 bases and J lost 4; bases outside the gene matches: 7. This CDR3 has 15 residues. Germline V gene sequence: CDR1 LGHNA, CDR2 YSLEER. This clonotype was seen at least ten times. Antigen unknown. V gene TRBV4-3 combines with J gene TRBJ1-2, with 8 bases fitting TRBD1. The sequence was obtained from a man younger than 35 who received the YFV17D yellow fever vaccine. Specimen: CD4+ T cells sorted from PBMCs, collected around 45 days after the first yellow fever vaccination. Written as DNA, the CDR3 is TGCGCCAGCAGCCATCACGGACAGGGAGGCTATGGCTACACCTTC. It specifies CASSHHGQGGYGYTF.